A single sample is the source of the 17 T cell receptor beta chains below, sequenced in a study of shared clonotypes between healthy human individuals. Assay: immunoSEQ multiplex PCR; the TCRdb copy retains only in-frame clones and omits some. The sample contains 2,500,000 or so clones, roughly 93% of which appear only once. What was sequenced was naive CD4+ T cells from PBMCs. The sample's subset: CD45RA+ positively selected. The receptor set was obtained from a man younger than 35 in good health. Some clones in this sample may be carry-over from other donors' samples.

The chain combines TRBV20-1 with TRBJ2-1, with unresolved D. V lost 1 base and J lost 8, with 6 bases in between. Looked up from germline, CDR1 is DFQATT and CDR2 is SNEGSKA (reference sequence). There are 11 residues in the CDR3. The CDR3, as DNA: TGCAGTGCTAGAGGGTATTATGAGCAGTTCTTC. Its translation: CSARGYYEQFF.

The gene calls are TRBV7-2 and TRBJ1-2; 7 bases line up with TRBD1. Germline CDR1 SGHTA, CDR2 FQGNSA. CDR3 length equals 17 residues. The junction had 21 bases not matched to a gene; V was cut back by 4 bases and J by 10 bases. The CDR3 loop reads CASSSFSLGQTGYFYTF. CDR3 sequence (DNA): TGTGCCAGCAGCTCTTTTAGCCTCGGCCAGACAGGGTATTTCTACACCTTC.

The chain uses TRBV28 and TRBJ1-2; D not certain. The length of the CDR3 is 13 residues. The V gene lost 7 bases and the J gene lost 9 bases, with 18 bases spanning the gap. In germline, CDR1 is MDHEN, CDR2 SYDVKM. For the CDR3, the DNA is TGTGCCAGCAATGTGCGGACCGCTAGAAGCTACACCTTC. It encodes CASNVRTARSYTF.

The V gene is TRBV5-1, the J gene TRBJ2-1, with TRBD2 matching over 7 bases. CDR3 length: 14 amino acids. V trimming: 4 bases; J trimming: 3 bases; junction bases outside the gene matches: 4. Germline V gene data show CDR1 as SGHRS and CDR2 as YFSETQ. The CDR3 sequence: CASSGGLIYNEQFF. The CDR3, as DNA: TGCGCCAGCAGCGGGGGACTAATCTACAATGAGCAGTTCTTC.

This clone has only one observation. The V and J genes are TRBV28 and TRBJ1-4, with no clear D. The CDR3 contains 14 residues. Trimming pared 5 bases from V and 2 bases from J, leaving 9 bases between. Germline values: CDR1 MDHEN, CDR2 SYDVKM. The CDR3 sequence is CASSTPGTNEKLFF. The CDR3 DNA reads as TGTGCCAGCAGTACTCCTGGGACTAATGAAAAACTGTTTTTT.

CDR3: CASLAGGLGETQYF. The CDR3 DNA sequence: TGTGCCAGCCTAGCGGGAGGCCTCGGGGAGACCCAGTACTTC. The chain recombines TRBV11-1 with TRBJ2-5; 11 positions agree with TRBD2. The CDR3 runs to 14 residues. CDR1 SGHAT and CDR2 FQDESV come from the germline V gene (reference sequence). J was trimmed by 5 bases and V by 8 bases; bases with no gene match: 7.

With regard to this clone: At one boundary the junction diverges from the germline segment, which might be a read error. The V call is TRBV11-2, the J call TRBJ2-5; D is uncertain. The CDR3 totals 13 residues. Germline lookup yields CDR1 SGHAT and CDR2 FQNNGV. CDR3 residues: CASSRGPQGTQYF. The CDR3 nucleotides are TGTGCCAGCTCCCGAGGTCCCCAAGGGACCCAGTACTTC. Together with reference TRBV11-2 and TRBJ2-5, the CDR3 gives the full variable domain: EAGVAQSPRYKIIEKRQSVAFWCNPISGHATLYWYQQILGQGPKLLIQFQNNGVVDDSQLPKDRFSAERLKGVDSTLKIQPAKLEDSAVYLCASSRGPQGTQYFGPGTRLLVL.

The rearrangement uses TRBV5-4 and TRBJ1-2; tentatively, D is TRBD1 (6 bases). V was shortened by 4 bases and J by 5 bases, with 18 bases between the two germline ends. This CDR3 is 15 amino acids long. The germline V gene has CDR1 SGHNT and CDR2 YYREEE (reference sequence). The chain's CDR3 is CASSGSDRLGYGYTF. CDR3 coding DNA: TGTGCCAGCAGCGGATCTGACAGGCTTGGGTATGGCTACACCTTC.

The gene calls are TRBV27 and TRBJ2-7; the D gene is possibly TRBD2 (6 bases). Trimming took 5 bases from V and 2 from J, leaving 16 bases between them. This CDR3 has 15 residues. Germline-derived CDR1 and CDR2 are MNHEY and SMNVEV (reference sequence). The CDR3 loop reads CASSPRPSDTYEQYF. In nucleotides, the CDR3 is TGTGCCAGCAGTCCCCGCCCTAGCGATACCTACGAGCAGTACTTC.

The chain combines TRBV7-9 with TRBJ1-5, with a possible D match to TRBD1 (5 bases). The CDR3 has 12 amino acids. Trimming pared 2 bases from V and 10 bases from J, leaving 9 bases between. Germline V CDR1 and CDR2: SEHNR, FQNEAQ (reference sequence). The CDR3 DNA reads as TGTGCCAGCAGCTTAAATCGGGGCCCCCAGCATTTT. Translated, it gives CASSLNRGPQHF.

The rearrangement links TRBV5-1 to TRBJ2-2; 8 nucleotides match TRBD1. V dropped 4 bases and J dropped 6; count of bases not matched to a gene: 11. CDR3 length: 16 amino acids. Per germline, CDR1 SGHRS and CDR2 YFSETQ. The CDR3 DNA is TGCGCCAGCAGCCAGGACAGGGTCCCTTCCTCCGGGGAGCTGTTTTTT. Encoded protein: CASSQDRVPSSGELFF.

The chain uses TRBV6-5 and TRBJ1-5; D is perhaps TRBD1 (5 bases). CDR1 is MNHEY, CDR2 SVGAGI, per germline. Trimming took 3 bases from V and 9 from J, leaving 15 bases between them. The CDR3 runs 14 residues. CDR3 DNA: TGTGCCAGCAGTTATTCACAGACCCAGGGGCCCCAGCATTTT. Encoded protein: CASSYSQTQGPQHF.

The rearrangement joins TRBV7-8 to TRBJ2-5; D is undetermined. Trimming pared 5 bases from V and 1 base from J, leaving 23 bases between. Germline V CDR1 and CDR2: SGHVS, FQNEAQ. The CDR3 sequence is 18 residues long. Written as DNA, the CDR3 is TGTGCCAGCAGCCCCCGAAGTCGTTGGCAGAGACTCCAAGAGACCCAGTACTTC. Translating it yields CASSPRSRWQRLQETQYF. Variable domain in full (rest from reference TRBV7-8 and TRBJ2-5): GAGVSQSPRYKVAKRGQDVALRCDPISGHVSLFWYQQALGQGPEFLTYFQNEAQLDKSGLPSDRFFAERPEGSVSTLKIQRTQQEDSAVYLCASSPRSRWQRLQETQYFGPGTRLLVL.

This rearrangement joins TRBV18 to TRBJ1-2; maybe TRBD1 (5 bases). Germline V gives CDR1 KGHSH, CDR2 LQKENI. This CDR3 contains 17 residues. Deletions cut 2 bases from V and 3 bases from J, with 19 bases between. As DNA, the CDR3 is TGTGCCAGCTCACCAGAGGGGACCGCCCGGGCCTACTATGGCTACACCTTC. Translating it yields CASSPEGTARAYYGYTF.

This rearrangement joins TRBV5-6 to TRBJ1-2; weak D call: TRBD1 (5 bases). The CDR3 length is 13 residues. Trimming removed 4 bases at V and 4 bases at J, with 11 bases between. Germline V gives CDR1 SGHDT, CDR2 YYEEEE. CDR3 nucleotide sequence: TGTGCCAGCAGCCAAACAGGTTTCTATGGCTACACCTTC. Translation: CASSQTGFYGYTF. Based on the CDR3 plus reference TRBV5-6 and TRBJ1-2, the full variable domain is DAGVTQSPTHLIKTRGQQVTLRCSPKSGHDTVSWYQQALGQGPQFIFQYYEEEERQRGNFPDRFSGHQFPNYSSELNVNALLLGDSALYLCASSQTGFYGYTFGSGTRLTVV.

V gene TRBV4-1 combines with J gene TRBJ1-4, with TRBD1 matching 9 bases. The V gene's germline CDR1 is MGHRA and CDR2 YSYEKL. Unmatched junction bases numbered 10, after V lost 0 bases and J lost 11 bases. The CDR3 is 16 amino acids. The CDR3, as DNA: TGCGCCAGCAGCCAAGATCTAGGACAGGGGAGGGGGAAACTGTTTTTT. Its protein product is CASSQDLGQGRGKLFF.

The V gene is TRBV4-1, the J gene TRBJ2-7, with D possibly matching TRBD1 (6 bases). The CDR3 contains 17 residues. V shed 0 bases and J shed 3 bases, with 18 bases lying between them. Germline CDR1 reads MGHRA; CDR2 reads YSYEKL. The CDR3 DNA is TGCGCCAGCAGCCAAGACCCATCAAGGACAGCGAACTACGAGCAGTACTTC. Translating gives CASSQDPSRTANYEQYF.